Presented here are 14 T cell receptor beta chains from one specimen sequenced in a study of a mutant IDH1 vaccine in newly diagnosed glioma. For these receptors, no antigen is known. TCRdb keeps only in-frame clones here, not all; method: immunoSEQ multiplex PCR. The sample lists around 53,000 clones; more than 85% were seen once. Time point indicated: week 11, during vaccination. Vaccination used 300 ug of mutant IDH1 20-mer peptide per dose, with topical imiquimod. Sequencing used PBMCs, obtained from a glioma patient whose treatment included an IDH1 peptide vaccine. Every receptor here comes from a man aged 45-60 years with glioma.

The gene calls are TRBV2 and TRBJ2-1; possibly TRBD1 for D (5 bases). The V end lost 8 bases, the J end lost 4 bases, and 15 bases lay between the germline ends. The germline CDR1 and CDR2 sequences are SNHLY and FYNNEI. The CDR3 is 14 amino acids. CDR3: CASGVPPGYNEQFF. CDR3 coding DNA: TGTGCCAGCGGCGTGCCCCCAGGGTACAATGAGCAGTTCTTC.

The V gene is TRBV28, the J gene TRBJ1-1; perhaps TRBD1 as D (6 bases). Germline CDR1 MDHEN, CDR2 SYDVKM. This CDR3 spans 13 amino acids. The germline V and J ends were trimmed by 5 bases and 5 bases, with 12 bases remaining between them. DNA of the CDR3: TGTGCCAGCAGTCCTACAGGGAAAACTGAAGCTTTCTTT. Protein product: CASSPTGKTEAFF.

As DNA, the CDR3 is TGCGCCAGCAGCCAAGATAGACAGAGAACTGAAGCTTTCTTT. Protein product: CASSQDRQRTEAFF. V is TRBV4-1 and J is TRBJ1-1; weak D call: TRBD1 (5 bases). CDR1 and CDR2 (germline): MGHRA, YSYEKL. The germline V and J ends were trimmed by 0 bases and 5 bases, with 10 bases remaining between them. This CDR3 region has 14 residues.

The chain couples TRBV7-6 to TRBJ2-3; TRBD2 agrees at 11 bases. This CDR3 comprises 16 residues. Trimming cost V 5 bases and J 6 bases; bases outside gene matches: 10. Germline lookup yields CDR1 SGHVS and CDR2 FNYEAQ. The CDR3 nucleotides read TGTGCCAGCAGCGACACTCTAGCGGGAGGATTGGATACGCAGTATTTT. Translation: CASSDTLAGGLDTQYF. Together with reference TRBV7-6 and TRBJ2-3, the CDR3 gives the full variable domain: GAGVSQSPRYKVTKRGQDVALRCDPISGHVSLYWYRQALGQGPEFLTYFNYEAQQDKSGLPNDRFSAERPEGSISTLTIQRTEQRDSAMYRCASSDTLAGGLDTQYFGPGTRLTVL.

DNA of the CDR3: TGTGCCAGCAGCTTAGCAGGGACTGGAAACACCATATATTTT. Translating gives CASSLAGTGNTIYF. The chain joins TRBV11-2 to TRBJ1-3; a possible D gene is TRBD1 (5 bases). V dropped 1 base and J dropped 2 bases, with 6 bases sitting between them. CDR3 size: 14 residues. Germline-derived CDR1 and CDR2 are SGHAT and FQNNGV.

The chain joins TRBV18 to TRBJ1-6; 9 nucleotides align to TRBD1. Germline CDR1 KGHSH, CDR2 LQKENI. V lost 2 bases to trimming and J lost 0 bases; unmatched junction nucleotides: 14. The CDR3 totals 21 residues. The CDR3 DNA reads as TGTGCCAGCTCACCATATCCTACGGGACAGGGTTTAAGCTCCTATAATTCACCCCTCCACTTT. It encodes CASSPYPTGQGLSSYNSPLHF.

The chain links TRBV11-1 to TRBJ1-1; 7 bases are a match to TRBD1. Germline assignment: CDR1 SGHAT and CDR2 FQDESV (reference sequence). The J segment lost 5 bases and the V segment lost 7 bases, leaving 10 bases of the junction unmatched. The CDR3 loop spans 14 amino acids. The CDR3 bases are TGTGCCAGCACCAGGGGGGGTTTGGGGACTGAAGCTTTCTTT. It codes for CASTRGGLGTEAFF.

This sequence joins TRBV19 and TRBJ2-1; 8 positions agree with TRBD2. The length of the CDR3 is 15 residues. Looked up from germline, CDR1 is LNHDA and CDR2 is SQIVND (reference sequence). Losses at the gene ends were 5 bases for V and 1 base for J; bases not matched to a gene: 4. The chain's CDR3 is CASSVSSGSYNEQFF. The CDR3 coding sequence is TGTGCCAGTAGTGTTTCTAGCGGGTCCTACAATGAGCAGTTCTTC.

The chain joins TRBV5-1 to TRBJ1-4; D may be TRBD1 (6 bases). The V and J ends lost 0 bases and 2 bases respectively, with 14 bases between them. Germline V lookup: CDR1 SGHRS, CDR2 YFSETQ. The CDR3 is 17 amino acids. The CDR3: CASSLGGAGSTNEKLFF. The CDR3 bases are TGCGCCAGCAGCTTGGGGGGGGCGGGTTCGACTAATGAAAAACTGTTTTTT.

This chain links TRBV9 with TRBJ2-3; 7 positions agree with TRBD2. J was trimmed by 3 bases and V by 3 bases; bases with no gene match: 10. CDR1 SGDLS and CDR2 YYNGEE come from the germline V gene. CDR3 length: 16 residues. The CDR3 DNA reads as TGTGCCAGCAGCGATCTCTGGGCTAGCGGAACAGATACGCAGTATTTT. Translating gives CASSDLWASGTDTQYF.

The chain links TRBV5-1 to TRBJ2-7, with D maybe TRBD1 (5 bases). Per germline, CDR1 SGHRS and CDR2 YFSETQ. V lost 0 bases and J 3 bases, leaving 13 bases between the germline ends. The CDR3 sequence is 15 residues long. The CDR3 nucleotides read TGCGCCAGCAGCTTGGAGGCCACAGGCGTCTACGAGCAGTACTTC. It encodes CASSLEATGVYEQYF.

This clone was observed a single time. The chain recombines TRBV5-1 with TRBJ1-1; TRBD1 is a possible D gene (5 bases). Germline assignment: CDR1 SGHRS and CDR2 YFSETQ. The V end lost 1 base, the J end lost 0 bases, and 10 bases lay between the germline ends. The CDR3 is 15 residues long. The CDR3: CASSLSGGLNTEAFF. CDR3 DNA: TGCGCCAGCAGCTTGAGTGGGGGTCTGAACACTGAAGCTTTCTTT.

This clone was recorded once. The chain recombines TRBV11-3 with TRBJ2-7; D gene unclear. Trimming pared 6 bases from V and 2 bases from J, leaving 8 bases between. The germline V gene has CDR1 SGHNT and CDR2 YENEEA. This CDR3 spans 12 amino acids. This chain's CDR3 is CASSSSPYEQYF. CDR3 sequence (DNA): TGTGCCAGCAGTTCCTCTCCCTACGAGCAGTACTTC.

CDR3 coding DNA: TGCGCCAGCAGCTTGACAGGTCAGGGTTTGCGGGGGGACAATGAGCAGTTCTTC. It codes for CASSLTGQGLRGDNEQFF. This sequence joins TRBV5-1 and TRBJ2-1; TRBD2 agrees at 8 bases. The CDR3 consists of 18 residues. Germline V gene data show CDR1 as SGHRS and CDR2 as YFSETQ. V lost 1 base and J lost 5; bases outside the gene matches: 14.